A single sample is the source of the 27 T cell receptor beta chains below, sequenced in a study of blood T cell repertoires in COVID-19. Assay used: immunoSEQ multiplex PCR; TCRdb lists only in-frame clones, some missing. The repertoire holds roughly 430,000 clones, with 88% as singletons. The source material was PBMCs or T cells enriched from blood (not recorded which). The origin of the receptors is a woman aged 40 to 50 with acute COVID-19.

This clone has just a few counts. This chain connects TRBV6-5 to TRBJ2-5; 8 positions agree with TRBD2. V gave up 6 bases and J gave up 4 bases; unmatched junction bases: 7. Germline V gene lookup returns CDR1 MNHEY and CDR2 SVGAGI. The CDR3 sequence is 14 residues long. The CDR3 loop reads CASSRGGPSETQYF. CDR3 DNA sequence: TGTGCCAGCAGCCGGGGGGGCCCCTCAGAGACCCAGTACTTC.

Notes on this clone: At the DNA level, this CDR3 is encoded by other sequences in the same sample as well. The V and J genes are TRBV15 and TRBJ1-3, with a weak D call TRBD1 (6 bases). The CDR3 consists of 16 residues. CDR1 and CDR2 (germline): LNHNV, YYDKDF (reference sequence). Trimming shortened V by 0 bases and J by 4 bases, and 13 bases separated the two germline ends. DNA of the CDR3: TGTGCCACCAGCAGAGACCGGGGGGCAGAGGGAAACACCATATATTTT. As protein: CATSRDRGAEGNTIYF.

This clone came up a few times. The chain joins TRBV2 to TRBJ2-5, with TRBD2 identical over 9 bases. The CDR3 spans 16 residues. J was trimmed by 2 bases and V by 0 bases; bases with no gene match: 4. The germline V gene encodes CDR1 SNHLY and CDR2 FYNNEI. DNA for the CDR3: TGTGCCAGCAGTGAAGCTCAAGCGGGGGGTCAAGAGACCCAGTACTTC. Residues: CASSEAQAGGQETQYF.

This chain joins TRBV3-1 (or the pseudogene TRBV3-2) and TRBJ2-7; 8 bases match TRBD2. CDR3 length equals 15 residues. Looked up from germline, CDR1 is LGHDT and CDR2 is YNNKEL (reference sequence). V trimming: 2 bases; J trimming: 4 bases; junction bases outside the gene matches: 7. Here the CDR3 reads CASSQRAGVGYEQYF. CDR3 DNA sequence: TGTGCCAGCAGCCAACGAGCGGGGGTCGGGTACGAGCAGTACTTC.

The chain carries TRBV25-1 and TRBJ1-3; D unclear. The V end was cut by 6 bases, the J end by 0 bases, with 12 bases between. The length of the CDR3 is 15 residues. Germline V CDR1 and CDR2: MGHDK, SYGVNS. In nucleotides, the CDR3 is TGTGCCAGCAGGGGAGGAGGACTCTCTGGAAACACCATATATTTT. It specifies CASRGGGLSGNTIYF.

The chain links TRBV7-9 to TRBJ2-7; weak D call: TRBD2 (7 bases). CDR3 length equals 16 residues. The germline gives CDR1 SEHNR, CDR2 FQNEAQ (reference sequence). Trimming took 2 bases from V and 5 from J, leaving 19 bases between them. The CDR3, as DNA: TGTGCCAGCAGCTTAACCCCGGGGAGGGGGTTCGACGAGCAGTACTTC. It specifies CASSLTPGRGFDEQYF. The full variable domain, with the rest looked up from reference TRBV7-9 and TRBJ2-7, is DTGVSQNPRHKITKRGQNVTFRCDPISEHNRLYWYRQTLGQGPEFLTYFQNEAQLEKSRLLSDRFSAERPKGSFSTLEIQRTEQGDSAMYLCASSLTPGRGFDEQYFGPGTRLTVT.

The chain recombines TRBV5-1 with TRBJ2-7; 8 nucleotides align to TRBD2. This CDR3 contains 16 residues. Germline V lookup: CDR1 SGHRS, CDR2 YFSETQ. V lost 4 bases to trimming and J lost 0 bases; unmatched junction nucleotides: 9. The CDR3 DNA is TGCGCCAGCAGCCTTTTATCCGGGACTAGCTCCTACGAGCAGTACTTC. It is translated as CASSLLSGTSSYEQYF.

The chain combines TRBV30 with TRBJ1-2; TRBD1 matches at 7 bases. Trimming at V came to 4 bases and at J to 4 bases, leaving 6 bases not matched to a gene. Germline lookup yields CDR1 GTSNPN and CDR2 SVGIG (reference sequence). The CDR3 has 13 residues. The CDR3: CAWNQGVSYGYTF. For the CDR3, the DNA is TGTGCCTGGAACCAGGGGGTTTCCTATGGCTACACCTTC.

CDR3 loop: CASSMTGTGNNEQFF. The CDR3 DNA is TGTGCCAGTAGTATGACCGGGACAGGGAACAATGAGCAGTTCTTC. This chain uses TRBV19 with TRBJ2-1; 9 bases are shared with TRBD1. Trimming at V came to 3 bases and at J to 5 bases, leaving 5 bases not matched to a gene. Germline V gene sequence: CDR1 LNHDA, CDR2 SQIVND (reference sequence). This CDR3 is built from 15 residues.

This clone appeared a few times. The genes are TRBV7-7 and TRBJ2-7, with D possibly TRBD1 on 6 matching bases. The CDR3 is 13 amino acids. The V and J ends lost 1 base and 7 bases respectively, with 11 bases between them. Germline V gene data show CDR1 as SSHAT and CDR2 as FNYEAQ (reference sequence). The CDR3: CASSLDAGEEQYF. For the CDR3, the DNA is TGTGCCAGCAGCTTAGATGCAGGGGAGGAGCAGTACTTC.

The gene calls are TRBV3-1 (or the pseudogene TRBV3-2) and TRBJ2-3; 9 bases fit TRBD2. V dropped 6 bases and J dropped 6; count of bases not matched to a gene: 10. The CDR3 sequence is 15 residues long. Germline-derived CDR1 and CDR2 are LGHDT and YNNKEL (reference sequence). The CDR3 sequence is CASSQLAGAGDTQYF. The DNA for the CDR3 is TGTGCCAGCAGTCAATTAGCGGGGGCCGGGGATACGCAGTATTTT.

The chain has TRBV21-1 and TRBJ1-2; the D call in the table, TRBD1, was not verified against the DNA. TRBV21-1 is a pseudogene locus. CDR3 length: 14 amino acids. CDR3 region: CASSNGQRSYDYTF. CDR3 coding DNA: TGTGCCAGCAGCAACGGACAGCGGTCCTATGACTACACCTTC.

V and J are TRBV6-2 or TRBV6-3 and TRBJ2-3; D is unresolved. Trimming stripped 3 bases from V and 0 bases from J, with 13 bases between. This CDR3 comprises 16 residues. Germline CDR1 is MNHEY and CDR2 is SVGEGT. CDR3 loop: CASSYGGISSTDTQYF. DNA for the CDR3: TGTGCCAGCAGTTATGGTGGCATTTCTAGCACAGATACGCAGTATTTT.

The chain combines TRBV12-5 with TRBJ2-1; D may be TRBD2 (6 bases). Germline lookup yields CDR1 LGHNT and CDR2 FRNRAP. V lost 7 bases to trimming and J lost 7 bases, with 14 bases between them. This CDR3 spans 13 amino acids. The CDR3 reads CASAIGGFNEQFF. The CDR3 region has the DNA TGTGCTAGTGCAATCGGGGGTTTTAATGAGCAGTTCTTC.

The sample holds a few counts of this clone. CDR3 DNA: TGTGCCAGCTCACCGAGTGGAGGATGGGCTGAAGCTTTCTTT. Amino acids: CASSPSGGWAEAFF. The chain joins TRBV18 to TRBJ1-1; D is undetermined. With 3 bases removed from V and 6 bases from J, the gap between germline ends came to 14 bases. The CDR3 is 14 amino acids. Germline V CDR1 and CDR2: KGHSH, LQKENI.

This chain joins TRBV15 and TRBJ1-5; 11 positions match TRBD1. CDR3 length: 18 amino acids. The ends lost 1 base at V and 7 bases at J; junction bases unmatched: 12. CDR1 is LNHNV and CDR2 is YYDKDF in the germline V gene (reference sequence). CDR3 in amino acids: CATSRARSGQGERQPQHF. In nucleotides, the CDR3 is TGTGCCACCAGCAGAGCCCGATCGGGACAGGGGGAAAGGCAGCCCCAGCATTTT.

The chain carries TRBV7-9 and TRBJ1-4; D gene ambiguous. Germline CDR1 is SEHNR and CDR2 is FQNEAQ (reference sequence). CDR3 length: 15 amino acids. V lost 1 base, J lost 6 bases, and 12 bases lay in between. CDR3 nucleotide sequence: TGTGCCAGCAGCTTAGTCGCGGTTCCAGATGAAAAACTGTTTTTT. The encoded protein is CASSLVAVPDEKLFF. The variable domain in full, completed from reference TRBV7-9 and TRBJ1-4, reads DTGVSQNPRHKITKRGQNVTFRCDPISEHNRLYWYRQTLGQGPEFLTYFQNEAQLEKSRLLSDRFSAERPKGSFSTLEIQRTEQGDSAMYLCASSLVAVPDEKLFFGSGTQLSVL.

This clone was seen once. The chain combines TRBV11-2 with TRBJ2-7; the D gene is possibly TRBD1 (6 bases). The germline V gene encodes CDR1 SGHAT and CDR2 FQNNGV. This CDR3 is 15 amino acids long. V lost 1 base, J lost 5 bases, and 15 bases lay in between. For the CDR3, the DNA is TGTGCCAGCAGCTTAGCGCCAAGGACAGTTCACGAGCAGTACTTC. Its translation: CASSLAPRTVHEQYF.

The rearrangement joins TRBV11-2 to TRBJ1-6; no reliable D call. The V gene lost 2 bases and the J gene lost 4 bases, with 6 bases spanning the gap. Germline V CDR1 and CDR2: SGHAT, FQNNGV. The CDR3 is made up of 14 amino acids. The CDR3 loop is CASSLQVYNSPLHF. CDR3 coding DNA: TGTGCCAGCAGCTTACAGGTTTATAATTCACCCCTCCACTTT.

The chain combines TRBV7-6 with TRBJ2-7; TRBD2 aligns across 11 bases. V gave up 4 bases and J gave up 6 bases; unmatched junction bases: 8. Germline values: CDR1 SGHVS, CDR2 FNYEAQ. The length of the CDR3 is 15 residues. The CDR3 coding sequence is TGTGCCAGCAGCTCGAGTAGCGGGGGGGCCGCCGAGCAGTACTTC. It codes for CASSSSSGGAAEQYF.

The chain carries TRBV10-1 and TRBJ2-1, with 8 bases lining up with TRBD1. Germline values: CDR1 WNHNN, CDR2 SYGVQD (reference sequence). The CDR3 contains 14 residues. J gave up 5 bases and V 6 bases, and 6 bases lay outside the gene matches. The CDR3 is CASSRGQGNNEQFF. The CDR3 nucleotides are TGCGCCAGCAGCCGAGGACAGGGAAACAATGAGCAGTTCTTC.

The chain employs TRBV18 and TRBJ2-6, with TRBD1 matching 7 bases. The CDR3 has 17 amino acids. The germline gives CDR1 KGHSH, CDR2 LQKENI. The ends lost 5 bases at V and 0 bases at J; junction bases unmatched: 7. CDR3 DNA sequence: TGTGCCAGCTCAATAGGACAGGCCAGCTCTGGGGCCAACGTCCTGACTTTC. Protein: CASSIGQASSGANVLTF.

J is TRBJ1-1 and V is TRBV19; 8 positions agree with TRBD1. V shed 5 bases and J 5 bases; nucleotides not matched to a gene: 4. The CDR3 runs to 13 residues. Germline lookup yields CDR1 LNHDA and CDR2 SQIVND (reference sequence). The CDR3 reads CASSPRGHTEAFF. The DNA of the CDR3 is TGTGCCAGTAGTCCCAGGGGGCATACTGAAGCTTTCTTT.

The chain has TRBV5-3 and TRBJ1-6, with a possible D match to TRBD1 (6 bases). TRBV5-3 is given ORF status, its function remaining uncertain. The CDR3 runs to 14 residues. Here the CDR3 reads CHLHATGRNSPLHF. The CDR3 DNA sequence: TGTCACCTACACGCGACAGGACGCAATTCACCCCTCCACTTT.

The chain uses TRBV18 and TRBJ1-1, with 7 nucleotides matching TRBD1. The germline V gene encodes CDR1 KGHSH and CDR2 LQKENI. The CDR3 extends over 17 amino acids. With V trimmed by 3 bases and J by 5 bases, 15 bases remained unmatched. The CDR3 DNA sequence: TGTGCCAGCTCACCCAGGGGGGCCTCGAGGGCGGAAACTGAAGCTTTCTTT. Protein product: CASSPRGASRAETEAFF.

The sample holds one count of this clone. This chain uses TRBV7-2 with TRBJ1-5; D possibly corresponds to TRBD1 (6 bases). Trimming left V 3 bases short and J 7 bases short, with 13 bases between. Germline V gene lookup returns CDR1 SGHTA and CDR2 FQGNSA. CDR3 length: 14 amino acids. CDR3 protein: CASSFRGAGQPQHF. The CDR3 coding sequence is TGTGCCAGCAGCTTTCGGGGGGCCGGGCAGCCCCAGCATTTT.

V usage is TRBV7-9 and J usage is TRBJ1-2; TRBD1 matches 8 bases. There are 14 residues in the CDR3. Unmatched junction bases numbered 5, after V lost 4 bases and J lost 4 bases. Germline values: CDR1 SEHNR, CDR2 FQNEAQ (reference sequence). The CDR3 DNA sequence: TGTGCCAGCAGCTCCGGACAGGGAGGCTATGGCTACACCTTC. Translated: CASSSGQGGYGYTF.